A single sample gave rise to the 22 T cell receptor beta chains below, sequenced in a study of T cell responses to AZD1222 COVID-19 vaccine. Measured with immunoSEQ multiplex PCR; TCRdb has only the in-frame clones, and not every one. This sample carries approximately 180,000 clones, around 90% of them seen once, and the ten largest clones take over 6%. The specimen was peripheral blood, collected on day 0 of AZD1222 vaccination. These receptors were taken from an adult in good health.

V is TRBV7-9 and J is TRBJ1-2; no firm D call. The CDR3 runs to 14 residues. Germline V gene sequence: CDR1 SEHNR, CDR2 FQNEAQ (reference sequence). V gave up 3 bases and J gave up 1 base, with 9 bases separating them. The chain's CDR3 is CASSFAGINYGYTF. The CDR3 DNA follows: TGTGCCAGCAGCTTCGCTGGGATTAACTATGGCTACACCTTC. Combining the CDR3 with reference TRBV7-9 and TRBJ1-2 gives the whole variable domain DTGVSQNPRHKITKRGQNVTFRCDPISEHNRLYWYRQTLGQGPEFLTYFQNEAQLEKSRLLSDRFSAERPKGSFSTLEIQRTEQGDSAMYLCASSFAGINYGYTFGSGTRLTVV.

The V gene is TRBV4-1, the J gene TRBJ1-4, with D perhaps matching TRBD1 (5 bases). The CDR3 is 15 residues long. CDR1 is MGHRA, CDR2 YSYEKL, per germline. Between the trimmed V and J ends, which lost 4 bases and 8 bases, there was a span of 17 bases. This CDR3 is CASSLPDGAGEKLFF. In DNA form, the CDR3 reads TGCGCCAGCAGCCTCCCAGACGGGGCTGGCGAAAAACTGTTTTTT.

The J gene is TRBJ1-5, the V gene TRBV6-2 or TRBV6-3, with 7 nucleotides matching TRBD1. The CDR3 contains 15 residues. CDR1 is MNHEY and CDR2 is SVGEGT in the germline V gene. The V segment lost 2 bases and the J segment 6 bases; nucleotides outside the gene matches: 7. The CDR3 reads CASSYSTAGGQPQHF. CDR3 coding DNA: TGTGCCAGCAGTTACAGTACGGCAGGGGGTCAGCCCCAGCATTTT.

The chain uses TRBV6-5 and TRBJ1-2, with 7 bases aligning to TRBD1. The J segment lost 3 bases and the V segment lost 5 bases, leaving 9 bases of the junction unmatched. In germline, CDR1 is MNHEY, CDR2 SVGAGI. This CDR3 has 15 residues. CDR3: CASSQMDRSDYGYTF. The CDR3 DNA reads TGTGCCAGCAGTCAAATGGACAGGTCAGACTATGGCTACACCTTC.

The chain has TRBV3-1 (or the pseudogene TRBV3-2) and TRBJ2-7, with a weak D call TRBD2 (6 bases). V dropped 7 bases and J dropped 2 bases, with 12 bases sitting between them. Germline CDR1 is LGHDT and CDR2 is YNNKEL (reference sequence). CDR3 size: 13 residues. The CDR3: CASNAGTAYEQYF. Here the CDR3 DNA reads TGTGCCAGCAACGCCGGGACTGCCTACGAGCAGTACTTC.

The CDR3 here is CASGLATSGVRTDTQYF. In DNA, the CDR3 is TGTGCTAGTGGTTTGGCGACTAGCGGGGTTCGCACAGATACGCAGTATTTT. This rearrangement joins TRBV12-5 to TRBJ2-3, with 11 bases that match TRBD2. Germline V lookup: CDR1 LGHNT, CDR2 FRNRAP. V trimming: 1 base; J trimming: 1 base; junction bases outside the gene matches: 4. The CDR3 spans 17 residues.

This chain connects TRBV19 to TRBJ1-4, with D perhaps TRBD1 (5 bases). Germline assignment: CDR1 LNHDA and CDR2 SQIVND (reference sequence). With 5 bases removed from V and 6 bases from J, the gap between germline ends came to 13 bases. The CDR3 loop spans 14 amino acids. Written as DNA, the CDR3 is TGTGCCAGTAGTGGGAGAGACAGCGATGAAAAACTGTTTTTT. Translated: CASSGRDSDEKLFF.

The chain has TRBV6-5 and TRBJ1-2; the D gene is possibly TRBD1 (5 bases). Germline V lookup: CDR1 MNHEY, CDR2 SVGAGI. Trimming left V 4 bases short and J 6 bases short, with 15 bases between. This CDR3 contains 14 residues. The CDR3: CASSSRGAGNGYTF. Here the CDR3 DNA reads TGTGCCAGCAGTTCCCGAGGGGCCGGGAATGGCTACACCTTC.

CDR3 sequence (DNA): TGTGCCAGCAGCCCCTTCCTCGGACGGGGCTCCTACGAGCAGTACTTC. Protein: CASSPFLGRGSYEQYF. V and J are TRBV14 and TRBJ2-7, with a weak D call TRBD2 (5 bases). V lost 4 bases and J 0 bases, leaving 16 bases between the germline ends. The CDR3 is 16 amino acids. CDR1 and CDR2 from the germline V gene are SGHDN and FVKESK. Filled out from reference TRBV14 and TRBJ2-7, the complete variable domain reads EAGVTQFPSHSVIEKGQTVTLRCDPISGHDNLYWYRRVMGKEIKFLLHFVKESKQDESGMPNNRFLAERTGGTYSTLKVQPAELEDSGVYFCASSPFLGRGSYEQYFGPGTRLTVT.

The chain couples TRBV29-1 to TRBJ1-1; a possible D gene is TRBD1 (5 bases). The CDR3 spans 13 residues. The germline V gene encodes CDR1 SQVTM and CDR2 ANQGSEA. Deletions cut 6 bases from V and 4 bases from J, with 15 bases between. The CDR3 region has the DNA TGCAGCGTGGGACTCTGGGGGGGCACTGAAGCTTTCTTT. This sequence encodes CSVGLWGGTEAFF.

The rearrangement uses TRBV6-5 and TRBJ1-1; D gene unclear. The CDR3 has 14 amino acids. CDR1 is MNHEY, CDR2 SVGAGI, per germline. Trimming removed 0 bases at V and 0 bases at J, with 5 bases between. The CDR3 sequence is CASSYSTLNTEAFF. In nucleotides, the CDR3 is TGTGCCAGCAGTTACTCGACGTTGAACACTGAAGCTTTCTTT.

The gene calls are TRBV24-1 and TRBJ2-1; TRBD1 matches at 8 bases. J gave up 3 bases and V 5 bases, and 8 bases lay outside the gene matches. The V gene's germline CDR1 is KGHDR and CDR2 SFDVKD. The CDR3 covers 16 residues. CDR3 coding DNA: TGTGCCACCAGTGCCCCGACAGGGGCCAACTACAATGAGCAGTTCTTC. This sequence encodes CATSAPTGANYNEQFF.

A word on this clone: The sample contains more than one DNA sequence encoding this CDR3. The chain employs TRBV28 and TRBJ1-1; D gene ambiguous. Trimming took 3 bases from V and 0 from J, leaving 8 bases between them. Germline lookup yields CDR1 MDHEN and CDR2 SYDVKM. This CDR3 comprises 14 residues. The CDR3 coding sequence is TGTGCCAGCAGTTTTGAGGGCATGAACACTGAAGCTTTCTTT. As protein: CASSFEGMNTEAFF.

The chain joins TRBV19 to TRBJ1-1, with D uncertain. V was clipped by 7 bases and J by 3 bases, with 6 bases between them. Germline V CDR1 and CDR2: LNHDA, SQIVND (reference sequence). The CDR3 totals 11 residues. The DNA of the CDR3 is TGTGCCAGTACAAGGGACACTGAAGCTTTCTTT. As protein: CASTRDTEAFF. The full variable domain, in which reference TRBV19 and TRBJ1-1 provide the parts outside the CDR3, is DGGITQSPKYLFRKEGQNVTLSCEQNLNHDAMYWYRQDPGQGLRLIYYSQIVNDFQKGDIAEGYSVSREKKESFPLTVTSAQKNPTAFYLCASTRDTEAFFGQGTRLTVV.

The chain is built from TRBV9 and TRBJ2-5; 7 bases are a match to TRBD1. V lost 3 bases, J lost 4 bases, and 12 bases stayed unmatched. The V gene's germline CDR1 is SGDLS and CDR2 YYNGEE. The CDR3 runs to 16 residues. The CDR3 DNA follows: TGTGCCAGCAGCGACACTCTACAGGGGTCCCGAGAGACCCAGTACTTC. It codes for CASSDTLQGSRETQYF.

The rearrangement uses TRBV4-3 and TRBJ2-3; 7 bases line up with TRBD1. The CDR3 totals 15 residues. Germline CDR1 is LGHNA and CDR2 is YSLEER. V was clipped by 3 bases and J by 4 bases; unmatched bases: 7. This CDR3 reads CASSQGRGWSDTQYF. For the CDR3, the DNA is TGCGCCAGCAGCCAGGGCAGGGGGTGGTCAGATACGCAGTATTTT.

This clone was counted once. V gene TRBV27 combines with J gene TRBJ1-2; 9 nucleotides line up with TRBD1. The germline gives CDR1 MNHEY, CDR2 SMNVEV (reference sequence). Trimming cost V 2 bases and J 2 bases; bases outside gene matches: 3. The CDR3 spans 15 residues. The CDR3 DNA sequence: TGTGCCAGCAGTTTACATGGACAGGGGAACTATGGCTACACCTTC. It specifies CASSLHGQGNYGYTF.

The V call is TRBV5-1, the J call TRBJ1-2; possibly TRBD1 for D (5 bases). Trimming pared 3 bases from V and 2 bases from J, leaving 20 bases between. CDR1 is SGHRS, CDR2 YFSETQ, per germline. CDR3 length: 17 amino acids. The CDR3 coding sequence is TGCGCCAGCAGCTCCACGGGACTGCTGACTTCGAACTATGGCTACACCTTC. This sequence encodes CASSSTGLLTSNYGYTF.

The rearrangement uses TRBV7-9 and TRBJ1-2; 8 bases are shared with TRBD1. Germline V gene data show CDR1 as SEHNR and CDR2 as FQNEAQ (reference sequence). The CDR3 has 14 amino acids. V was clipped by 1 base and J by 4 bases; unmatched bases: 2. The chain's CDR3 is CASSLGTGFYGYTF. The CDR3 DNA sequence: TGTGCCAGCAGCTTAGGGACAGGGTTCTATGGCTACACCTTC. Complete variable domain (other parts from reference TRBV7-9 and TRBJ1-2): DTGVSQNPRHKITKRGQNVTFRCDPISEHNRLYWYRQTLGQGPEFLTYFQNEAQLEKSRLLSDRFSAERPKGSFSTLEIQRTEQGDSAMYLCASSLGTGFYGYTFGSGTRLTVV.

This clone was seen a few times. This chain connects TRBV7-9 to TRBJ2-7; D is possibly TRBD1 or TRBD2 (5 bases each). Germline CDR1 is SEHNR and CDR2 is FQNEAQ (reference sequence). CDR3 length: 12 residues. The V end was cut by 4 bases, the J end by 6 bases, with 10 bases between. This CDR3 is CASSSAGGEQYF. The CDR3 bases are TGTGCCAGCAGCTCCGCTGGGGGCGAGCAGTACTTC.

The J gene is TRBJ1-1, the V gene TRBV5-4; TRBD1 is a possible D gene (6 bases). Germline CDR1 reads SGHNT; CDR2 reads YYREEE (reference sequence). Trimming shortened V by 4 bases and J by 1 base, and 11 bases separated the two germline ends. The length of the CDR3 is 14 residues. As DNA, the CDR3 is TGTGCCAGCAGCCTTAAGACAGGGAACACTGAAGCTTTCTTT. Its translation: CASSLKTGNTEAFF.

This rearrangement joins TRBV28 to TRBJ2-2; maybe TRBD2 (6 bases). This CDR3 comprises 11 residues. V lost 11 bases to trimming and J lost 6 bases, with 10 bases between them. CDR1 is MDHEN, CDR2 SYDVKM, per germline. DNA for the CDR3: TGTGCCGCTGCGGGGCCCGGGGAGCTGTTTTTT. This sequence encodes CAAAGPGELFF. Full variable domain (rest looked up from reference TRBV28 and TRBJ2-2): DVKVTQSSRYLVKRTGEKVFLECVQDMDHENMFWYRQDPGLGLRLIYFSYDVKMKEKGDIPEGYSVSREKKERFSLILESASTNQTSMYLCAAAGPGELFFGEGSRLTVL.